The T cell receptor (beta chain) under discussion was sequenced for a study of blood T cells in healthy people across ages. A J-beta primer mix and a sample-barcoded 5' primer were used in a second PCR of about 7 to 12 cycles. Every single cDNA molecule received a tag from a template-switch adaptor with 12 random nucleotides. At least 3 million CDR3-containing paired-end reads were obtained per sample. TCRdb re-called the 5' RACE reads through MiXCR, storing one row per CDR3 protein. The repertoire holds roughly 1,500,000 distinct CDR3 sequences, about 31% seen once, with approximately 10% in the top ten. CDR1 and CDR2 (germline): SGHRS, YFSETQ. The CDR3 has 15 amino acids. With regard to this clonotype: Its antigen is as yet unknown. This could be a read error, since a much larger clone is one nucleotide away.

Study results and caveats: There were more naive CD4+ cells and higher diversity in long-lived donors than in aged donors. When one million T cells were used, diversity estimates were thought to be underestimates.

This TCR derives from a woman aged 30 to 39 in good health. Sample: blood. V and J are TRBV5-1 and TRBJ2-7; D tentatively fits TRBD1 or TRBD2 (5 bases each). The DNA for the CDR3 is TGCGCCGGCAGCCCCGGGACGGAGAGCTCCTACGAGCAGTACTTC. As protein: CAGSPGTESSYEQYF.